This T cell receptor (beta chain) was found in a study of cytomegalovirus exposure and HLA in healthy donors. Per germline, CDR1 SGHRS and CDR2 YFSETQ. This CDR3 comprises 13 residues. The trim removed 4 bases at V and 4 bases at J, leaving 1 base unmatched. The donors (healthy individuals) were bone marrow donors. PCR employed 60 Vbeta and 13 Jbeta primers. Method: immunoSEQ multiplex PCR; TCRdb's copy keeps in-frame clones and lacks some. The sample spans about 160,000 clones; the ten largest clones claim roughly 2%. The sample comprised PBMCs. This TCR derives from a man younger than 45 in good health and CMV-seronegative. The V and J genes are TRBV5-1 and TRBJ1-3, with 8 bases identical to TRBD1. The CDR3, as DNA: TGCGCCAGCAGCCAGGGGGCCGGAAACACCATATATTTT. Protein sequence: CASSQGAGNTIYF.